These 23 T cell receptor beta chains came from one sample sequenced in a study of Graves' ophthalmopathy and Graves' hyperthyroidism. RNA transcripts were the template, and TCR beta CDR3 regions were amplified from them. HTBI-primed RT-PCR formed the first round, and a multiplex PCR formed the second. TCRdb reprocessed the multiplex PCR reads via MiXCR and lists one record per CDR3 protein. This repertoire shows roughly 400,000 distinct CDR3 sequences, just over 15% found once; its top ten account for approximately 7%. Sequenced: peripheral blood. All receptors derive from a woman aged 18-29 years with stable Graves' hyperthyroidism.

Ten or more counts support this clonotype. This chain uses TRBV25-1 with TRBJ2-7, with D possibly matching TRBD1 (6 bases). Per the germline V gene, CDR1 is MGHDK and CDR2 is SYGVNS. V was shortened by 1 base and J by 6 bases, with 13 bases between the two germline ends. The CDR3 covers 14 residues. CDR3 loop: CASSESAGVVEQYF. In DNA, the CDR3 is TGTGCCAGCAGTGAATCCGCAGGGGTGGTCGAGCAGTACTTC.

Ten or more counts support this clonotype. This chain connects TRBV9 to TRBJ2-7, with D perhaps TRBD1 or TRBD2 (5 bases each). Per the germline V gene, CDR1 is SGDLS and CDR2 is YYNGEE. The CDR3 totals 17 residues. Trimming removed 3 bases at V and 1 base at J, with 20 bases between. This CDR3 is CASSDQDGTQFSYEQYF. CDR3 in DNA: TGTGCCAGCAGCGACCAGGACGGGACCCAATTTTCCTACGAGCAGTACTTC.

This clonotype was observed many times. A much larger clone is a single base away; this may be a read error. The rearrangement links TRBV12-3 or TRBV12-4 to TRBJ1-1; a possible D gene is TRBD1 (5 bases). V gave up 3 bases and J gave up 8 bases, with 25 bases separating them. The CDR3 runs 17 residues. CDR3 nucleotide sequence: TGTGCCAGCAGTTTTCCCCTGTTGATGGATCAGGGAGGAGAAGCTTTCTTT. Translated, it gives CASSFPLLMDQGGEAFF.

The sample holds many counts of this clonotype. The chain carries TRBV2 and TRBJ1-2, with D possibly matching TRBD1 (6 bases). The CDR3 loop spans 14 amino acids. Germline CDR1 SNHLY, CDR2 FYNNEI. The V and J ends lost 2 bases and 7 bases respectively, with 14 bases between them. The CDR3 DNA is TGTGCCAGCAGTGAACTTGGGGGGCTGGGTGGCTACACCTTC. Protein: CASSELGGLGGYTF.

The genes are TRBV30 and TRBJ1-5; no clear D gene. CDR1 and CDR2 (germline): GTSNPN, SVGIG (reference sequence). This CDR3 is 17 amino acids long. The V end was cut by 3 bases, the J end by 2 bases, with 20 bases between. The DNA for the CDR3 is TGTGCCTGGAGCGGTCAAATTGAGGTCCGGGGCAATCAGCCCCAGCATTTT. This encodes CAWSGQIEVRGNQPQHF.

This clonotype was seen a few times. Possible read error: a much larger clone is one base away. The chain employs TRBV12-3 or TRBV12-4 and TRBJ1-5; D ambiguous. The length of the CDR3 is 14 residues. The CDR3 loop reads CAISPTQPNQPQHF. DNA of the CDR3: TGTGCCATCAGTCCCACCCAACCCAATCAGCCCCAGCATTTT.

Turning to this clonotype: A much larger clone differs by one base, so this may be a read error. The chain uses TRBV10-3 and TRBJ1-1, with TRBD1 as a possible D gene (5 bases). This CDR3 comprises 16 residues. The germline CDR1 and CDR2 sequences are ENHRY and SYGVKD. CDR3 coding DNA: TGTGCCATCAGTGCTCCTGACAGAAAGGAAAACACTGAAGCTTGCTTT. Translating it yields CAISAPDRKENTEACF.

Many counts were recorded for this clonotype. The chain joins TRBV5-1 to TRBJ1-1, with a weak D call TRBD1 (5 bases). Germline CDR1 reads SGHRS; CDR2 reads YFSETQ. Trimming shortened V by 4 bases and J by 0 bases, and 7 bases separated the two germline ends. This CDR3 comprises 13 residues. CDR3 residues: CASSGGMNTEAFF. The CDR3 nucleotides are TGCGCCAGCAGCGGGGGAATGAACACTGAAGCTTTCTTT. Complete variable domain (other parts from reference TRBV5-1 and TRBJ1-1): KAGVTQTPRYLIKTRGQQVTLSCSPISGHRSVSWYQQTPGQGLQFLFEYFSETQRNKGNFPGRFSGRQFSNSRSEMNVSTLELGDSALYLCASSGGMNTEAFFGQGTRLTVV.

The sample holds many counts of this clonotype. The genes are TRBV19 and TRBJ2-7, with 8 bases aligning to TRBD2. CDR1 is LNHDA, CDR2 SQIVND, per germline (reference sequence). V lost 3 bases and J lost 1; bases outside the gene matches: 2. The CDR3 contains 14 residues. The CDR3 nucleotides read TGTGCCAGTAGTATGATAGCGGGGTCCTACGAGCAGTACTTC. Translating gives CASSMIAGSYEQYF.

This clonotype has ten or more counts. The CDR3 loop is CSADGNTEAFF. In nucleotides, the CDR3 is TGCAGCGCGGACGGGAACACTGAAGCTTTCTTT. The J gene is TRBJ1-1, the V gene TRBV29-1; no firm D call. V lost 7 bases and J lost 1, with 7 bases in between. This CDR3 has 11 residues. CDR1 and CDR2 from the germline V gene are SQVTM and ANQGSEA.

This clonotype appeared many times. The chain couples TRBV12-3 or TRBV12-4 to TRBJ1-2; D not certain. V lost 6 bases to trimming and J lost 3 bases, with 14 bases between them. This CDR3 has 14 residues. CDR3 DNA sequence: TGTGCCAGCAGGCACCCCGGCGAACACTATGGCTACACCTTC. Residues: CASRHPGEHYGYTF.

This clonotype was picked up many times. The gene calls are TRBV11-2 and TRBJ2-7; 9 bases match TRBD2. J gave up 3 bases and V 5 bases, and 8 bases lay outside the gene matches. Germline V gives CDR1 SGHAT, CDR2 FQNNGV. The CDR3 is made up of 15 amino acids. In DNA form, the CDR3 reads TGTGCCAGCAGCCGGCTAGCGGGGTCCCACTACGAGCAGTACTTC. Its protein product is CASSRLAGSHYEQYF. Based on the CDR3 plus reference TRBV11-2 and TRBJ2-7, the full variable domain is EAGVAQSPRYKIIEKRQSVAFWCNPISGHATLYWYQQILGQGPKLLIQFQNNGVVDDSQLPKDRFSAERLKGVDSTLKIQPAKLEDSAVYLCASSRLAGSHYEQYFGPGTRLTVT.

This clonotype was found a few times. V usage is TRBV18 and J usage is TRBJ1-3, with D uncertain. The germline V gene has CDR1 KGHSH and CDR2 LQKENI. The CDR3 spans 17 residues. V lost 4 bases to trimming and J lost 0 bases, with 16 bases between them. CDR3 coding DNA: TGTGCCAGCTCACGGAAATCGGACGGAAGCTCTGGAAACACCATATATTTT. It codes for CASSRKSDGSSGNTIYF. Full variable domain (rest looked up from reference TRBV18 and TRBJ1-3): NAGVMQNPRHLVRRRGQEARLRCSPMKGHSHVYWYRQLPEEGLKFMVYLQKENIIDESGMPKERFSAEFPKEGPSILRIQQVVRGDSAAYFCASSRKSDGSSGNTIYFGEGSWLTVV.

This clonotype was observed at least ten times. CDR3: CASSLGQGAGRTEAFF. The CDR3 nucleotides read TGCGCCAGCAGCTTGGGACAGGGGGCAGGCAGGACTGAAGCTTTCTTT. The chain recombines TRBV5-1 with TRBJ1-1; 10 bases line up with TRBD1. After removal of 0 bases from V and 5 bases from J, the junction contained 7 bases not matched to a gene. The CDR3 runs 16 residues. The germline CDR1 and CDR2 sequences are SGHRS and YFSETQ.

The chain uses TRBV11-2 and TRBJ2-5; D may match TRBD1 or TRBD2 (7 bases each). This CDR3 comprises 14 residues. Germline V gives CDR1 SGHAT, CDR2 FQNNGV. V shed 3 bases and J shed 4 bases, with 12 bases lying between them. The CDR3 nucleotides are TGTGCCAGCAGCTTCAGGGGGGGCGGAGAGACCCAGTACTTC. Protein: CASSFRGGGETQYF.

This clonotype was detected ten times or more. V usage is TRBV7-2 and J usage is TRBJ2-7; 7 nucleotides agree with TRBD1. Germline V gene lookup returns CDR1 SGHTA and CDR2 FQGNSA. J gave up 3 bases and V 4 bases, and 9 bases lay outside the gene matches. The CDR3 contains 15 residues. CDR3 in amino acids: CASSSATGVSYEQYF. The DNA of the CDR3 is TGTGCCAGCAGCTCAGCTACAGGGGTTAGCTACGAGCAGTACTTC.

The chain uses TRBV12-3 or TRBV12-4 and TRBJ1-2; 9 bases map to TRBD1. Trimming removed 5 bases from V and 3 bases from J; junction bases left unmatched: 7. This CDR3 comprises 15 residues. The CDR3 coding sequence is TGTGCCAGCAGTCCTACAGGGGGCGAAGACTATGGCTACACCTTC. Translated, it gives CASSPTGGEDYGYTF.

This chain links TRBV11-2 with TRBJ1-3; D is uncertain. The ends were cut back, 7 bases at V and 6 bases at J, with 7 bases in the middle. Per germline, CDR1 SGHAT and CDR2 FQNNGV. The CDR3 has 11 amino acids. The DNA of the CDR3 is TGTGCCAGCACCCCGACAAACACCATATATTTT. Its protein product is CASTPTNTIYF.

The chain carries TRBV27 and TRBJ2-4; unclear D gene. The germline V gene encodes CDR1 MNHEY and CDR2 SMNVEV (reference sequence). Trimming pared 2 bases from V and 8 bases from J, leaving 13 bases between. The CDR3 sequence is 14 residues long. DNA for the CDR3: TGTGCCAGCAGTTTACGCCAATCCCGGGACATTCAGTACTTC. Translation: CASSLRQSRDIQYF.

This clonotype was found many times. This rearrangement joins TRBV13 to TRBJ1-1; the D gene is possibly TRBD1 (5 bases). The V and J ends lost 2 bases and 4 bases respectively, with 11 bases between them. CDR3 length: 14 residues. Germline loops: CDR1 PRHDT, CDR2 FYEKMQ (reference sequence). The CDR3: CASSLRVGVTEAFF. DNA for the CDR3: TGTGCCAGCAGCTTACGGGTAGGGGTCACTGAAGCTTTCTTT.

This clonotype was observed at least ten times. This CDR3 reads CASSKTASYEQYF. Here the CDR3 DNA reads TGTGCCAGCAGTAAGACGGCTTCCTACGAGCAGTACTTC. V gene TRBV12-3 or TRBV12-4 combines with J gene TRBJ2-7; D remains unclear. Trimming took 5 bases from V and 1 from J, leaving 9 bases between them. The CDR3 length is 13 residues.

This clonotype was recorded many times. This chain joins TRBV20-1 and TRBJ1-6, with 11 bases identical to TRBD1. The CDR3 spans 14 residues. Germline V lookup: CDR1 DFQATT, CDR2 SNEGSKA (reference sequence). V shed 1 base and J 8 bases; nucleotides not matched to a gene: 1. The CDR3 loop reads CSARGDRGDSPLHF. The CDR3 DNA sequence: TGCAGTGCTAGAGGGGACAGGGGGGATTCACCCCTCCACTTT.

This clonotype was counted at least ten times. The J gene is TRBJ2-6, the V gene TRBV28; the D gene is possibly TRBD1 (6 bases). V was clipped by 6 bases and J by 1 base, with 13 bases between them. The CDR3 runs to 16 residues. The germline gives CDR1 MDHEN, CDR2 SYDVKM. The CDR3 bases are TGTGCCAGCAGCCCCGACAGGTTTTCTGGGGCCAACGTCCTGACTTTC. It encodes CASSPDRFSGANVLTF. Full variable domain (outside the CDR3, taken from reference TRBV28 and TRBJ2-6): DVKVTQSSRYLVKRTGEKVFLECVQDMDHENMFWYRQDPGLGLRLIYFSYDVKMKEKGDIPEGYSVSREKKERFSLILESASTNQTSMYLCASSPDRFSGANVLTFGAGSRLTVL.